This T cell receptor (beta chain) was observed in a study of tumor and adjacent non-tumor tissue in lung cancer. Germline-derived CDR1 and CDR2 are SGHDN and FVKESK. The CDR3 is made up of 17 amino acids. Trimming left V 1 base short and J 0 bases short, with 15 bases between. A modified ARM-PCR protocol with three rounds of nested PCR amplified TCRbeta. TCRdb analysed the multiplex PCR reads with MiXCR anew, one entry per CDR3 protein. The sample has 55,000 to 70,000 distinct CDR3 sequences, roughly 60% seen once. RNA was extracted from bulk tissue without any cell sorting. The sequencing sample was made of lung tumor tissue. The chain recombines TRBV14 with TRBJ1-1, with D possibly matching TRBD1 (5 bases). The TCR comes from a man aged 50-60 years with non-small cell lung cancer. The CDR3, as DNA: TGTGCCAGCAGCCAAGGGGCGGGACGGCCTCTGAACACTGAAGCTTTCTTT. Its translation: CASSQGAGRPLNTEAFF.